The 31 T cell receptor beta chains in this list originate from one sample, sequenced in a study of blood T cell repertoires in COVID-19 (TCRdb year 2020). Library construction relied on the immunoSEQ multiplex PCR assay. Entries here come from immuneACCESS through TCRdb and include only in-frame sequences with V and J called. Some clones fail to appear in such tables; in the studies checked, an unresolved V gene covers under half of the shortfall, and the cause of the remainder is unknown. This sample has some 500,000 clones in its table, and approximately 87% of those were observed once. Over 1.5% of the sample comes from the top ten. Specimen: PBMCs or T cells enriched from blood (not recorded which). The receptor source for this set is a woman aged 40 to 55 who had recovered from COVID-19.

This clone was counted a single time. J is TRBJ1-5 and V is TRBV18; 8 nucleotides align to TRBD1. CDR1 is KGHSH, CDR2 LQKENI, per germline. The CDR3 has 14 amino acids. The V gene end was trimmed by 4 bases and the J gene end by 7 bases; junction bases not matched to a gene: 6. DNA for the CDR3: TGTGCCAGCTCACAAGGACAGGGTTTACAGCCCCAGCATTTT. It translates to CASSQGQGLQPQHF.

This chain uses TRBV4-3 with TRBJ1-3; TRBD1 agrees at 7 bases. The V gene's germline CDR1 is LGHNA and CDR2 YSLEER. The CDR3 spans 22 residues. Unmatched junction bases numbered 24, after V lost 0 bases and J lost 4 bases. CDR3 region: CASSQDPLGDRELVRSGNTIYF. The DNA of the CDR3 is TGCGCCAGCAGCCAAGATCCCCTTGGCGACAGGGAGTTGGTACGATCGGGAAACACCATATATTTT.

The chain joins TRBV12-5 to TRBJ2-7; 10 positions agree with TRBD1. Germline V CDR1 and CDR2: LGHNT, FRNRAP. This CDR3 is 15 amino acids long. V dropped 5 bases and J dropped 3; count of bases not matched to a gene: 7. The chain's CDR3 is CASGPTGGMGYEQYF. CDR3 coding DNA: TGTGCTAGTGGTCCGACAGGGGGCATGGGCTACGAGCAGTACTTC.

V and J are TRBV5-1 and TRBJ2-7, with D possibly TRBD1 on 5 matching bases. This CDR3 is 14 amino acids long. In germline, CDR1 is SGHRS, CDR2 YFSETQ. V lost 3 bases, J lost 1 base, and 11 bases lay in between. The CDR3 here is CASSSGSLSYEQYF. Here the CDR3 DNA reads TGCGCCAGCAGCTCAGGGTCCCTTTCCTACGAGCAGTACTTC. The complete variable domain, with remaining parts taken from reference TRBV5-1 and TRBJ2-7, reads KAGVTQTPRYLIKTRGQQVTLSCSPISGHRSVSWYQQTPGQGLQFLFEYFSETQRNKGNFPGRFSGRQFSNSRSEMNVSTLELGDSALYLCASSSGSLSYEQYFGPGTRLTVT.

This clone was recorded only once. The chain recombines TRBV5-1 with TRBJ1-2; D possibly corresponds to TRBD1 (6 bases). The CDR3 runs 15 residues. With 0 bases removed from V and 3 bases from J, the gap between germline ends came to 12 bases. The germline CDR1 and CDR2 sequences are SGHRS and YFSETQ. CDR3 DNA: TGCGCCAGCAGCTTGGAGGGCAGGGGAGACTATGGCTACACCTTC. It codes for CASSLEGRGDYGYTF.

The V call is TRBV4-2, the J call TRBJ2-3, with D possibly TRBD1 on 5 matching bases. This CDR3 is built from 17 residues. Trimming cost V 0 bases and J 2 bases, with 15 bases left between them. CDR1 LGHNA and CDR2 YNFKEQ come from the germline V gene. The CDR3 reads CASSQEWGLAYTDTQYF. CDR3 DNA sequence: TGTGCCAGCAGCCAAGAATGGGGCCTCGCCTACACAGATACGCAGTATTTT.

The chain is built from TRBV27 and TRBJ2-6; 7 positions agree with TRBD1. The V segment lost 4 bases and the J segment 0 bases; nucleotides outside the gene matches: 6. Germline V gene sequence: CDR1 MNHEY, CDR2 SMNVEV (reference sequence). The length of the CDR3 is 17 residues. DNA of the CDR3: TGTGCCAGCAGTTCCGAGGGACAGCACTCTGGGGCCAACGTCCTGACTTTC. Translated: CASSSEGQHSGANVLTF.

V gene TRBV12-3 or TRBV12-4 combines with J gene TRBJ2-7; the D gene is possibly TRBD1 (5 bases). The CDR3 extends over 13 amino acids. V was cut by 7 bases and J by 1 base, with 11 bases left in between. The CDR3 sequence is CASKSAGSYEQYF. CDR3 bases: TGTGCCAGCAAGTCGGCAGGGTCCTACGAGCAGTACTTC.

The CDR3 bases are TGTGCCAGCAGGCAGGGATATGAAAAACTGTTTTTT. Residues: CASRQGYEKLFF. The chain has TRBV2 and TRBJ1-4; D is perhaps TRBD1 (5 bases). This CDR3 is 12 amino acids long. CDR1 and CDR2 from the germline V gene are SNHLY and FYNNEI. V was cut by 6 bases and J by 6 bases, with 8 bases left in between.

The J gene is TRBJ1-6, the V gene TRBV4-3; 7 positions agree with TRBD1. The germline CDR1 and CDR2 sequences are LGHNA and YSLEER. The CDR3 consists of 14 residues. J gave up 7 bases and V 2 bases, and 2 bases lay outside the gene matches. CDR3 sequence reads: CASSQTRGNSPLHF. In DNA form, the CDR3 reads TGCGCCAGCAGCCAAACCAGGGGGAATTCACCCCTCCACTTT.

The genes are TRBV29-1 and TRBJ2-2, with TRBD1 matching 9 bases. This CDR3 is 14 amino acids long. Losses at the gene ends were 6 bases for V and 1 base for J; bases not matched to a gene: 3. Germline V gene data show CDR1 as SQVTM and CDR2 as ANQGSEA. CDR3 bases: TGCAGCGTGGGGGACAGGGTGAACACCGGGGAGCTGTTTTTT. It yields the protein CSVGDRVNTGELFF.

This rearrangement joins TRBV24-1 to TRBJ2-2, with D hard to call. V dropped 5 bases and J dropped 6 bases, with 9 bases sitting between them. This CDR3 is 13 amino acids long. Per the germline V gene, CDR1 is KGHDR and CDR2 is SFDVKD. The CDR3 DNA reads as TGTGCCACCAGTGCGAGGATAGCCGGGGAGCTGTTTTTT. Protein: CATSARIAGELFF.

V gene TRBV10-3 combines with J gene TRBJ1-4; 9 bases agree with TRBD1. Losses at the gene ends were 6 bases for V and 0 bases for J; bases not matched to a gene: 5. The V gene's germline CDR1 is ENHRY and CDR2 SYGVKD. The CDR3 has 16 residues. CDR3 sequence (DNA): TGTGCCATCAGGGGACAGGGTTCTGCAACTAATGAAAAACTGTTTTTT. Translated, it gives CAIRGQGSATNEKLFF.

The J gene is TRBJ1-6, the V gene TRBV19; 11 bases are a match to TRBD1. The V segment lost 7 bases and the J segment 2 bases; nucleotides outside the gene matches: 7. CDR1 is LNHDA and CDR2 is SQIVND in the germline V gene (reference sequence). The CDR3 spans 17 residues. In DNA, the CDR3 is TGTGCCAGTACCGGACAGGGGGCAGGGACCTATAATTCACCCCTCCACTTT. Amino acids: CASTGQGAGTYNSPLHF. Based on the CDR3 plus reference TRBV19 and TRBJ1-6, the full variable domain is DGGITQSPKYLFRKEGQNVTLSCEQNLNHDAMYWYRQDPGQGLRLIYYSQIVNDFQKGDIAEGYSVSREKKESFPLTVTSAQKNPTAFYLCASTGQGAGTYNSPLHFGNGTRLTVT.

Only one count was recorded for this clone. The chain is built from TRBV5-1 and TRBJ2-3, with 9 bases fitting TRBD1. The V gene's germline CDR1 is SGHRS and CDR2 YFSETQ. This CDR3 has 18 amino acids. The junction had 13 bases not matched to a gene; V was cut back by 0 bases and J by 5 bases. The CDR3 DNA follows: TGCGCCAGCAGCTTGGACTGGGGGGAGGGACAGGGAGGAGATACGCAGTATTTT. It is translated as CASSLDWGEGQGGDTQYF.

Points on this clone: Other DNA sequences within the sample encode an identical CDR3. The rearrangement joins TRBV19 to TRBJ2-2; TRBD2 aligns across 9 bases. The CDR3 runs 14 residues. Germline V gives CDR1 LNHDA, CDR2 SQIVND (reference sequence). V was pared by 5 bases and J by 5 bases, with 3 bases of the junction left unmatched. The CDR3 DNA sequence: TGTGCCAGTAGTTTGGCGGGAGGGACCGGGGAGCTGTTTTTT. Encoded protein: CASSLAGGTGELFF. The entire variable domain, with the rest obtained from reference TRBV19 and TRBJ2-2, is as follows: DGGITQSPKYLFRKEGQNVTLSCEQNLNHDAMYWYRQDPGQGLRLIYYSQIVNDFQKGDIAEGYSVSREKKESFPLTVTSAQKNPTAFYLCASSLAGGTGELFFGEGSRLTVL.

The chain couples TRBV27 to TRBJ2-6; D is unclear. The germline V gene has CDR1 MNHEY and CDR2 SMNVEV (reference sequence). The length of the CDR3 is 13 residues. The V end was cut by 3 bases, the J end by 2 bases, with 2 bases between. This chain's CDR3 is CASSFTGANVLTF. Here the CDR3 DNA reads TGTGCCAGCAGTTTTACTGGGGCCAACGTCCTGACTTTC.

The J gene is TRBJ2-4, the V gene TRBV5-1; maybe TRBD1 (6 bases). The CDR3 is 14 amino acids. Germline V gene lookup returns CDR1 SGHRS and CDR2 YFSETQ. V lost 4 bases and J 2 bases, leaving 10 bases between the germline ends. The CDR3 region is CASSEGQPKNIQYF. Here the CDR3 DNA reads TGCGCCAGCAGCGAAGGACAGCCCAAAAACATTCAGTACTTC.

CDR3: CASSSKGVNTFQETQYF. CDR3 bases: TGCGCCAGCAGCTCCAAGGGGGTCAATACCTTCCAAGAGACCCAGTACTTC. This rearrangement joins TRBV5-1 to TRBJ2-5; perhaps TRBD1 as D (6 bases). The V and J ends lost 3 bases and 1 base respectively, with 19 bases between them. Germline V gene sequence: CDR1 SGHRS, CDR2 YFSETQ. This CDR3 comprises 17 residues.

The V call is TRBV11-2, the J call TRBJ2-7; 10 bases match TRBD1. V lost 6 bases, J lost 1 base, and 3 bases stayed unmatched. This CDR3 is 14 amino acids long. CDR1 and CDR2 from the germline V gene are SGHAT and FQNNGV. CDR3 region: CASRPGQGSYEQYF. CDR3 sequence (DNA): TGTGCCAGCAGGCCGGGACAGGGGTCCTACGAGCAGTACTTC.

This clone has just one count. This rearrangement joins TRBV5-1 to TRBJ2-6, with D possibly TRBD2 on 6 matching bases. The germline V and J ends were trimmed by 0 bases and 0 bases, with 13 bases remaining between them. The germline CDR1 and CDR2 sequences are SGHRS and YFSETQ. This CDR3 has 18 residues. CDR3 DNA: TGCGCCAGCAGCTTGGTTAGCGGAAGCCCCTCTGGGGCCAACGTCCTGACTTTC. Its translation is CASSLVSGSPSGANVLTF.

In DNA, the CDR3 is TGTGCCAGCAGTTTATTGGTACGAGGGTGGGCTTTCTTT. It encodes CASSLLVRGWAFF. The chain has TRBV12-3 or TRBV12-4 and TRBJ1-1; D uncertain. The CDR3 covers 13 residues. V lost 2 bases and J lost 11, with 15 bases in between.

The chain joins TRBV5-4 to TRBJ1-2, with TRBD1 as a possible D gene (6 bases). CDR3 length: 15 residues. V lost 3 bases and J lost 3, with 15 bases in between. The germline CDR1 and CDR2 sequences are SGHNT and YYREEE (reference sequence). CDR3 sequence (DNA): TGTGCCAGCAGCTCCCGGCAGGGGCGCGACTATGGCTACACCTTC. It translates to CASSSRQGRDYGYTF.

The chain has TRBV6-5 and TRBJ1-6, with D maybe TRBD1 (5 bases). The CDR3 is 15 amino acids. Trimming removed 2 bases from V and 7 bases from J, with 12 bases in between. Germline values: CDR1 MNHEY, CDR2 SVGAGI. The CDR3 nucleotides read TGTGCCAGCAGTTACCAGGGTGGAGGGAATTCACCCCTCCACTTT. Residues: CASSYQGGGNSPLHF.

This chain uses TRBV5-6 with TRBJ2-7; 7 nucleotides align to TRBD1. This CDR3 contains 15 residues. Germline values: CDR1 SGHDT, CDR2 YYEEEE. The junction had 13 bases not matched to a gene; V was cut back by 5 bases and J by 5 bases. CDR3 region: CASRGAPGQNHEQYF. CDR3 nucleotide sequence: TGTGCCAGCAGAGGCGCTCCGGGACAGAACCACGAGCAGTACTTC.

The V gene is TRBV10-3, the J gene TRBJ1-3; D gene ambiguous. Looked up from germline, CDR1 is ENHRY and CDR2 is SYGVKD. The CDR3 covers 13 residues. V was pared by 10 bases and J by 3 bases, with 13 bases between. The CDR3 here is CATGGQSGNTIYF. The CDR3 DNA follows: TGTGCCACCGGAGGGCAGAGTGGAAACACCATATATTTT.

The chain couples TRBV9 to TRBJ1-1; possible D gene TRBD1, 6 bases. This CDR3 contains 16 residues. Between the trimmed V and J ends, which lost 2 bases and 1 base, there was a span of 15 bases. From germline, CDR1 is SGDLS and CDR2 YYNGEE. The CDR3, as DNA: TGTGCCAGCAGCGTTGTTACAGGGTTGGGGAACACTGAAGCTTTCTTT. This codes for CASSVVTGLGNTEAFF. The variable domain in full, completed from reference TRBV9 and TRBJ1-1, reads DSGVTQTPKHLITATGQRVTLRCSPRSGDLSVYWYQQSLDQGLQFLIQYYNGEERAKGNILERFSAQQFPDLHSELNLSSLELGDSALYFCASSVVTGLGNTEAFFGQGTRLTVV.

The V gene is TRBV7-2, the J gene TRBJ1-1; the D gene is possibly TRBD1 (6 bases). Trimming took 5 bases from V and 4 from J, leaving 17 bases between them. In germline, CDR1 is SGHTA, CDR2 FQGNSA. This CDR3 is built from 15 residues. CDR3 amino acids: CASSLAGTPFTEAFF. CDR3 in DNA: TGTGCCAGCAGCCTGGCCGGGACACCATTCACTGAAGCTTTCTTT.

This chain links TRBV10-3 with TRBJ2-2, with a tentative D call TRBD2 (5 bases). The CDR3 has 15 amino acids. V shed 10 bases and J shed 5 bases, with 20 bases lying between them. Germline CDR1 ENHRY, CDR2 SYGVKD. The CDR3 region is CATRRLDSTTGELFF. The CDR3, as DNA: TGTGCCACCAGGCGGCTGGACTCAACGACCGGGGAGCTGTTTTTT.

The chain recombines TRBV15 with TRBJ2-7; 13 bases line up with TRBD2. Germline V lookup: CDR1 LNHNV, CDR2 YYDKDF (reference sequence). CDR3 size: 15 residues. The V and J ends lost 6 bases and 7 bases, in that order; junction bases with no gene match: 9. CDR3: CATSSKGLAGWEQYF. As DNA, the CDR3 is TGTGCCACCAGTAGCAAGGGACTAGCGGGATGGGAGCAGTACTTC.

This clone occurred once. V and J are TRBV19 and TRBJ1-2; 7 bases fit TRBD1. Trimming removed 10 bases from V and 6 bases from J; junction bases left unmatched: 20. The CDR3 runs 16 residues. Germline-derived CDR1 and CDR2 are LNHDA and SQIVND (reference sequence). CDR3 sequence: CATLVGTELIGHGYTF. DNA of the CDR3: TGTGCCACCCTTGTAGGGACAGAGCTAATCGGGCATGGCTACACCTTC.